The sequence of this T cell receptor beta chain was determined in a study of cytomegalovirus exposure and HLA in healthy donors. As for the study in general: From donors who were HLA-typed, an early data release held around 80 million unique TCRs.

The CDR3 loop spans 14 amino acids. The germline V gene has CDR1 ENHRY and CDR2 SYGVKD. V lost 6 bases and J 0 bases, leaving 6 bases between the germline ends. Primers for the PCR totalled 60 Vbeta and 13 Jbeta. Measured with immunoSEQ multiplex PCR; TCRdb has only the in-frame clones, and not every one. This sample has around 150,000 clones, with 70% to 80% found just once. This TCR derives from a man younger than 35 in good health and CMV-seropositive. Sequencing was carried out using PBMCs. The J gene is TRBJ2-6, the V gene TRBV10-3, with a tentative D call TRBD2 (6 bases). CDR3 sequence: CAISGSSGANVLTF. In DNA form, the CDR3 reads TGTGCCATCAGCGGGAGCTCTGGGGCCAACGTCCTGACTTTC.